This entry is about one T cell receptor (beta chain). Its antigen is unknown. Base qualities are not at hand, and no much larger clone is one base apart. This sample was included in a study of T cell changes during pregnancy in multiple sclerosis (dated by TCRdb to between 2018 and 2021). In the study overall: Changes in the T cell repertoire over the course of pregnancy were examined in this study in women with multiple sclerosis.

Library preparation used the immunoSEQ multiplex PCR assay. TCRdb's version of the immuneACCESS table is confined to in-frame rearrangements and falls short of the full clone set. An unresolved V gene accounts for under half of the shortfall where checked; the remainder is of unknown origin. For this sample the table gives 60,000 to 70,000 clones, of which 91% were detected only once. Clones ranked in the top ten supply about 2.2% of the sample. The junction shows trimming of 6 bases on V and 5 bases on J, and the gene matches do not reach 6 bases of it. CDR1 and CDR2 were assigned from the germline V gene as KGHSH and LQKENI. The CDR3 contains 13 residues, cysteine and phenylalanine counted. The DNA shown is the 39-base CDR3, in frame from base 1.

The specimen was peripheral blood, collected in the third trimester of pregnancy. The chain employs TRBV18 and TRBJ2-5, with 7 central nucleotides matching TRBD1. This TCR was recovered from a female donor in good health, enrolled as a control in a pregnancy study. The nucleotide sequence reads as follows: TGTGCCAGCTCCACGGGGACAGCTGAGACCCAGTACTTC. This gives the protein CASSTGTAETQYF.